Sequencing of this T cell receptor (beta chain) was carried out in a study of blood T cell repertoires in COVID-19 (dated by TCRdb to 2018 to 2020). Regarding the study in general: The collaborator samples originated in the United States, Italy and Spain and spanned the acute and convalescent phases of COVID-19. A de-identified subject ID, COVID-19 status, age in years and sex were almost always included in the sample metadata. HLA class I and class II types, where available, came from metadata supplied by the sample provider rather than from assay-based typing. Deeply sampled blood TCRbeta repertoires from subjects exposed to, actively infected with, or recovered from COVID-19 were included in the dataset. The material from the prospective study consisted of cDNA or gDNA derived from T cells, B-cell-depleted T cells, or PBMCs. A freely available public database, intended as a resource for researchers studying the immune response to SARS-CoV-2, is where the repertoires were released. Samples came from the ongoing ImmuneRACE study (first 160 participants) plus 1,254 subjects from 6 global collaborators.

CDR1 and CDR2 (MNHEY, SMNVEV) derive from the germline V gene (reference sequence). From its cysteine to its phenylalanine, the CDR3 spans 13 amino acids. The only DNA kept is the CDR3, 39 bases in frame from the first base. V trim: 2 bases; J trim: 5 bases; unmatched bases: 1. Whole blood was collected in K2EDTA tubes by collaborating institutions according to the institutions' own protocols. For TCRbeta analysis, collaborator samples were shipped as frozen whole blood, as isolated PBMCs, or as DNA extracted from either sample type. On this clone: Which antigen it targets is not known. Per-base quality was not reported, and no clone a single base away is much larger than it.

The immunoSEQ Assay, a bias-controlled multiplex PCR, was used to amplify TCRbeta CDR3 regions from genomic DNA. The paper's processing steps were these. Nucleated cell counts per sample were estimated from amplification of reference gene primers within the assay. To quantify the absolute abundance of each unique TCRbeta CDR3 rearrangement, sequence reads were collapsed and filtered. For each sample, productive Simpson clonality was calculated by taking the square root of Simpson's diversity index across productive rearrangements. As stored in TCRdb, this immuneACCESS dataset retains in-frame rearrangements with V and J assigned. A fraction of the clones does not appear; measured against another copy, unresolved V genes explain less than half of the discrepancy, and the remainder lacks a known reason. V, J and clone size reflect that table, while D and trimming were determined from the DNA. Present in this sample are 15,000 to 25,000 clones, 93% of which were seen just once. The biggest ten clones account for approximately 4% of the sample.

Broader findings and caveats from the paper: Clinical and demographic metadata were provided uncurated, with the amount varying by source and participant.

The sequence joins TRBV27 to TRBJ2-3; the junction holds 7 bases that match TRBD2. The receptor was derived from a woman aged 50 to 60 with active COVID-19. The source material was peripheral blood. The encoded CDR3 is CASSLRGVDTQYF. The nucleotide sequence reads as follows: TGTGCCAGCAGTTTACGGGGGGTAGATACGCAGTATTTT.